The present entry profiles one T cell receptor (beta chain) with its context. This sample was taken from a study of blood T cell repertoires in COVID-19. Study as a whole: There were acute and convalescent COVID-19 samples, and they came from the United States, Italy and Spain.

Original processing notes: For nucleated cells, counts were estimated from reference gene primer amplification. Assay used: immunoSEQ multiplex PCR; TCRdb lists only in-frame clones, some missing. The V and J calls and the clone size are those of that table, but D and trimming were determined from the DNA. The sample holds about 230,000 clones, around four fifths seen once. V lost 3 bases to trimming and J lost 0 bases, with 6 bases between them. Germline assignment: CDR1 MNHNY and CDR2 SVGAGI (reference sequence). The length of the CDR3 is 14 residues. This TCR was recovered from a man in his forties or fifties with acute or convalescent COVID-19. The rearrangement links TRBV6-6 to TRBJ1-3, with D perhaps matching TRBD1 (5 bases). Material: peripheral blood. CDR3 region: CASSYQGSGNTIYF. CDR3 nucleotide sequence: TGTGCCAGCAGTTATCAGGGCTCTGGAAACACCATATATTTT.